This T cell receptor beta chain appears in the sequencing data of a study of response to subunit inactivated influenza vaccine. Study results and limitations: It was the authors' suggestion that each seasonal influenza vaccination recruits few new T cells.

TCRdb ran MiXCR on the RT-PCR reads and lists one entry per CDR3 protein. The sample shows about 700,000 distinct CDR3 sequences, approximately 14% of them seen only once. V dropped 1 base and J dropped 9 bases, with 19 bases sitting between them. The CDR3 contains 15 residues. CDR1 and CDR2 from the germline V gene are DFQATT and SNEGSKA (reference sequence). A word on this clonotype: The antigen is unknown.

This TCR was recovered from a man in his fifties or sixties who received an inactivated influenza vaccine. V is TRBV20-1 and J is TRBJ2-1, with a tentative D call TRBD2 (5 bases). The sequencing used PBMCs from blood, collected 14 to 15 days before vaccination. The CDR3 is CSARAALAVVGEQFF. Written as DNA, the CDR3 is TGCAGTGCTAGAGCTGCGCTAGCTGTTGTCGGTGAGCAGTTCTTC.